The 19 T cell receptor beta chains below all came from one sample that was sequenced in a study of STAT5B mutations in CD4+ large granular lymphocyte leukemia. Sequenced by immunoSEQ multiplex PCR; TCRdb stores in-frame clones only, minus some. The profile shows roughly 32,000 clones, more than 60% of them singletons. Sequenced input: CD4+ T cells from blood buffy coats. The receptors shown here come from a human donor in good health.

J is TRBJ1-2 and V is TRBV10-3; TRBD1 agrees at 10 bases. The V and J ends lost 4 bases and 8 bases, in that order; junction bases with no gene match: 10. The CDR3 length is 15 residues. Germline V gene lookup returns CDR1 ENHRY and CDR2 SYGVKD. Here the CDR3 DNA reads TGTGCCATCAGTGCGGACAGGGGGTATGTTAGAGGCTACACCTTC. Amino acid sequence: CAISADRGYVRGYTF.

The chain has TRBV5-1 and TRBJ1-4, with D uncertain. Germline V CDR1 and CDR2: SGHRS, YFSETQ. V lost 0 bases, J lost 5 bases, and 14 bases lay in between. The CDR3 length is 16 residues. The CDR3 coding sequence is TGCGCCAGCAGCTTGGTACCTCGGGATTCCAATGAAAAACTGTTTTTT. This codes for CASSLVPRDSNEKLFF.

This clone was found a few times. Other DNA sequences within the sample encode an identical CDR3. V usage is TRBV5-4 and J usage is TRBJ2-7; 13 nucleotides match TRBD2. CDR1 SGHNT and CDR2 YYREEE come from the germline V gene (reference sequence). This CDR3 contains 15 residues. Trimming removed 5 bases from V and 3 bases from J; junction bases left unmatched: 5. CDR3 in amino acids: CASSLGTSGIYEQYF. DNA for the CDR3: TGTGCCAGCAGTCTTGGGACTAGCGGGATCTACGAGCAGTACTTC.

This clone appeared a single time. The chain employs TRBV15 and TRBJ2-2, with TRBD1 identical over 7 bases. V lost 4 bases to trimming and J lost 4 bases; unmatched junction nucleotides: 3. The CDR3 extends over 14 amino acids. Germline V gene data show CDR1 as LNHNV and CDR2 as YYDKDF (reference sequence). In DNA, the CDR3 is TGTGCCACCAGCACGGGACAGCTCACCGGGGAGCTGTTTTTT. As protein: CATSTGQLTGELFF. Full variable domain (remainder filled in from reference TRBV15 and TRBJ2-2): DAMVIQNPRYQVTQFGKPVTLSCSQTLNHNVMYWYQQKSSQAPKLLFHYYDKDFNNEADTPDNFQSRRPNTSFCFLDIRSPGLGDTAMYLCATSTGQLTGELFFGEGSRLTVL.

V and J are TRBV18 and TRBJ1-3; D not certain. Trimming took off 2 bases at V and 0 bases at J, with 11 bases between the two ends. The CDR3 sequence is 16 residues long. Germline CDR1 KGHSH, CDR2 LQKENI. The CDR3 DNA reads TGTGCCAGCTCACCAGTCGGCACCGGCTCTGGAAACACCATATATTTT. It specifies CASSPVGTGSGNTIYF.

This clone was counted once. CDR3 protein: CASSLSGTDTQYF. CDR3 nucleotides: TGTGCCAGCAGCCTGTCGGGGACAGATACGCAGTATTTT. The rearrangement links TRBV7-9 to TRBJ2-3; D might be TRBD2 (5 bases). CDR3 length: 13 residues. With 5 bases removed from V and 3 bases from J, the gap between germline ends came to 9 bases. Germline V lookup: CDR1 SEHNR, CDR2 FQNEAQ (reference sequence).

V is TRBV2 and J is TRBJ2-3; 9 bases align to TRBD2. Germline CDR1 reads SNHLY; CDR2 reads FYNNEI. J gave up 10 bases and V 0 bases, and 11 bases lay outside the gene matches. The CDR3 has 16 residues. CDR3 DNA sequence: TGTGCCAGCAGTGAAGCGCTTGGCGGGGGGGCCGTTTCGCAGTATTTT. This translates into CASSEALGGGAVSQYF.

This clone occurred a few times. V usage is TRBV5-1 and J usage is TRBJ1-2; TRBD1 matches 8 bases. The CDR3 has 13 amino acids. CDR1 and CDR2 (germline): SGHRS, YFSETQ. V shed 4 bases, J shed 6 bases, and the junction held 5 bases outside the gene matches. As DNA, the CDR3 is TGCGCCAGCAGCCCGGGACAGGCTCATGGCTACACCTTC. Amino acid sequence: CASSPGQAHGYTF. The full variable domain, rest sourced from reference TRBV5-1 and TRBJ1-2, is KAGVTQTPRYLIKTRGQQVTLSCSPISGHRSVSWYQQTPGQGLQFLFEYFSETQRNKGNFPGRFSGRQFSNSRSEMNVSTLELGDSALYLCASSPGQAHGYTFGSGTRLTVV.

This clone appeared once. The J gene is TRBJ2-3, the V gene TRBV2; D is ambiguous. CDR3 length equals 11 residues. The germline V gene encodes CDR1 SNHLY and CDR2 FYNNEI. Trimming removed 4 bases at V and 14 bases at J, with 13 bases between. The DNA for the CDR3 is TGTGCCAGCAGTGTCTTCGGCGAGCGGTATTTT. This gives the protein CASSVFGERYF.

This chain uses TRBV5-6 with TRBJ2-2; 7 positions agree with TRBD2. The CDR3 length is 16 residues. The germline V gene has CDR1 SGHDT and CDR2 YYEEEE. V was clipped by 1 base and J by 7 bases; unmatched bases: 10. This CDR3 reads CASSLFRLALVGELFF. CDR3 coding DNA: TGTGCCAGCAGCTTGTTTCGACTAGCTCTGGTCGGGGAGCTGTTTTTT.

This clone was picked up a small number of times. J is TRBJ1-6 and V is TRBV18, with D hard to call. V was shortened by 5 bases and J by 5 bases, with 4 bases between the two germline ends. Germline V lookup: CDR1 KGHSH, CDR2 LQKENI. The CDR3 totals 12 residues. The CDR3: CASSSNNSPLHF. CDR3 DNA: TGTGCCAGCTCATCGAATAATTCACCCCTCCACTTT.

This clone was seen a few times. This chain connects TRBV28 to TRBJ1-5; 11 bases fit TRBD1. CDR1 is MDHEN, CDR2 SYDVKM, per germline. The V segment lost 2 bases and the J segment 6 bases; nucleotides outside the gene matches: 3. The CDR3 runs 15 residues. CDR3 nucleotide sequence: TGTGCCAGCAGTTTAGATGGGACAGGGGGTCAGCCCCAGCATTTT. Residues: CASSLDGTGGQPQHF.

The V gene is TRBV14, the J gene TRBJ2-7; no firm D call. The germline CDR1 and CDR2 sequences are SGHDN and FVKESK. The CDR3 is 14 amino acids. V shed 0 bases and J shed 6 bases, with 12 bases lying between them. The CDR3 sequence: CASSQEAQSGEQYF. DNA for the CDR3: TGTGCCAGCAGCCAAGAGGCACAGTCGGGCGAGCAGTACTTC.

The CDR3 sequence is CASTNPGSGNTIYF. CDR3 bases: TGTGCCAGCACCAACCCCGGCTCTGGAAACACCATATATTTT. The chain uses TRBV5-6 and TRBJ1-3, with D unresolved. Per the germline V gene, CDR1 is SGHDT and CDR2 is YYEEEE. Deletions cut 6 bases from V and 0 bases from J, with 10 bases between. CDR3 length equals 14 residues. Filled out from reference TRBV5-6 and TRBJ1-3, the complete variable domain reads DAGVTQSPTHLIKTRGQQVTLRCSPKSGHDTVSWYQQALGQGPQFIFQYYEEEERQRGNFPDRFSGHQFPNYSSELNVNALLLGDSALYLCASTNPGSGNTIYFGEGSWLTVV.

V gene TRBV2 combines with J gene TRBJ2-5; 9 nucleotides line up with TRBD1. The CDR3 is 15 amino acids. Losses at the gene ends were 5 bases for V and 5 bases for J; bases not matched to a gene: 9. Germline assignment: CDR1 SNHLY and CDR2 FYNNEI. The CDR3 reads CASSRRTGEGETQYF. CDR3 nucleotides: TGTGCCAGCAGTCGTCGGACAGGGGAAGGGGAGACCCAGTACTTC.

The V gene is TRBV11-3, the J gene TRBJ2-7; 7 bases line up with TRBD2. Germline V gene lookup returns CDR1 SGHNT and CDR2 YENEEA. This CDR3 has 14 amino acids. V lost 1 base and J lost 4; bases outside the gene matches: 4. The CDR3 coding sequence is TGTGCCAGCAGCTTAGCGTCGGGAGGATACGAGCAGTACTTC. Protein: CASSLASGGYEQYF.

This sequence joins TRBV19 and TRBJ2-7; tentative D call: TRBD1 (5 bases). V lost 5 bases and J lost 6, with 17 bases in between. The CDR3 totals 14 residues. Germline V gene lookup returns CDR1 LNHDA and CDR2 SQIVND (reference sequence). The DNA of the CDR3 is TGTGCCAGTAGTCCCCATGGGGCGCCAGCCGAGCAGTACTTC. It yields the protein CASSPHGAPAEQYF.

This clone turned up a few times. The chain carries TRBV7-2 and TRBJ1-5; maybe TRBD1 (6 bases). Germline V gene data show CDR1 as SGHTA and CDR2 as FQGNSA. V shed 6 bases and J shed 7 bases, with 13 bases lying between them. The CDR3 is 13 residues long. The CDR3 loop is CASSSRRGQPQHF. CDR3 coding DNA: TGTGCCAGCAGTTCCCGCAGGGGACAGCCCCAGCATTTT.

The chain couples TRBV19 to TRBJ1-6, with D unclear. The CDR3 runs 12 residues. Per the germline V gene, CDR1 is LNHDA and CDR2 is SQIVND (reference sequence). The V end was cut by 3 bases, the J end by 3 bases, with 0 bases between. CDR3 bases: TGTGCCAGTAGTATCTATAATTCACCCCTCCACTTT. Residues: CASSIYNSPLHF.